A single T cell receptor (beta chain) is shown here with its context. This CDR3 is also generated by other DNA sequences in the sample. RNA was isolated and reverse transcribed to cDNA, the sequencing template. Sequencing used immunoSEQ multiplex PCR; TCRdb keeps in-frame clones, though not all of them. The sample holds 150,000 or so clones, about 56% seen once. The treatment denotes: oral pan-JAK inhibitor, 5-10 mg twice daily. Germline assignment: CDR1 SQVTM and CDR2 ANQGSEA. The CDR3 consists of 10 residues. V lost 6 bases to trimming and J lost 4 bases, with 7 bases between them. These data are taken from a study of CD8+ T cells in alopecia areata.

The receptor's source is a human donor with alopecia areata. V and J are TRBV29-1 and TRBJ2-7; D is tentatively TRBD1 or TRBD2 (5 bases each). Sequencing used CD8+ T cells sorted from blood, obtained at week 4, from a patient treated with tofacitinib. CDR3 amino acids: CSVRGYEQYF. In DNA form, the CDR3 reads TGCAGCGTGAGGGGTTACGAGCAGTACTTC.